This TCR beta chain was found in a study of blood T cells in healthy people across ages. Concerning this clonotype itself: Its specificity is unknown. Relative to the germline gene, one junction end is altered; a read error may explain this.

Broader study findings: A roughly linear fall in TCR beta diversity per million T cells was seen with increasing age. Fewer expanded clones and more diversity marked long-lived versus aged donors. Naive and antigen-experienced cells could not be conclusively compared, given unsorted PBMCs.

The use of a sample-barcoded 5' primer and a J-beta primer mix characterized a second PCR of about 6 to 12 cycles. MiXCR, applied by TCRdb to the 5' RACE reads, yields one record per CDR3 protein. The repertoire holds about 1,600,000 distinct CDR3 sequences, with 42% as singletons. Each donor's blood draw was roughly 10 milliliters of peripheral blood. CDR3 length: 15 amino acids. The sample consisted of blood. The TCR sequence derives from a woman aged 18-29 years in good health. The chain employs TRBV12-3 or TRBV12-4 and TRBJ2-1; 8 bases are shared with TRBD2. CDR3 DNA: TGTGCCAGCAGTCTAGCGGGCCCGGAATACAATGAGCAGTTCTTC. Translation: CASSLAGPEYNEQFF.